This T cell receptor beta chain originates from a study of shared clonotypes between healthy human individuals. This CDR3 is 19 amino acids long. The V and J ends lost 3 bases and 5 bases, in that order; junction bases with no gene match: 18. CDR1 and CDR2 (germline): SGDLS, YYNGEE. Using immunoSEQ multiplex PCR, the repertoire was profiled, and TCRdb retains in-frame clones only, with some absent. The sample lists around 1.4 million clones, roughly 98.5% seen once, with around 0.38% in the top ten. As regards this clone: Its specificity is unknown.

Points from the study as a whole: It was only blood that was sampled, and tissue repertoires likely differ. Naive CD4 clonotypes overlapped across a handful of donors at around 4.8%.

A CD45RA+ naive subset and a CD45RA-negative memory subset were split from CD4+ cells. The sample consisted of naive CD4+ T cells sorted from blood. Subset defined: CD45RA+ positively selected. This chain uses TRBV9 with TRBJ2-7; 12 positions match TRBD2. This TCR was sampled from a young man in good health. Here the CDR3 reads CASSAGLAGLWGVKDEQYF. The CDR3 bases are TGTGCCAGCAGCGCCGGACTAGCGGGACTGTGGGGAGTCAAGGACGAGCAGTACTTC.